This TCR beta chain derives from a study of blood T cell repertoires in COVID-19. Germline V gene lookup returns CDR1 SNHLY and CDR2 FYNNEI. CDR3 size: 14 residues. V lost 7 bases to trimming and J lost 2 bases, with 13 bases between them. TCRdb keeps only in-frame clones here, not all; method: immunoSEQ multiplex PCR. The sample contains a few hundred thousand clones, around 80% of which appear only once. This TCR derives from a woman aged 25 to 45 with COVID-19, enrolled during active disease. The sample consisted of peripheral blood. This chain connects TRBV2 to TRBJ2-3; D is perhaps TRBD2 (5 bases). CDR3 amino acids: CASTYTGNTDTQYF. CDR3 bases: TGTGCCAGCACATACACGGGAAACACAGATACGCAGTATTTT.